The sequence of this T cell receptor beta chain was determined in a study of blood T cell repertoires in COVID-19. Germline V gene lookup returns CDR1 LNHDA and CDR2 SQIVND (reference sequence). There are 17 residues in the CDR3. The V segment lost 4 bases and the J segment 4 bases; nucleotides outside the gene matches: 4. The sample holds one count of this clone. Clones were sequenced by immunoSEQ multiplex PCR, and TCRdb holds only the in-frame ones, with some missing. The data hold approximately 180,000 clones, with 80% to 90% observed a single time. This clonotype was obtained from a middle-aged man with active or convalescent COVID-19. What was sequenced was peripheral blood. V and J are TRBV19 and TRBJ2-2; 15 bases map to TRBD2. CDR3 sequence: CASSRWTSGGVTGELFF. The CDR3 coding sequence is TGTGCCAGTAGTAGGTGGACTAGCGGGGGGGTCACCGGGGAGCTGTTTTTT. The complete variable domain, with remaining parts taken from reference TRBV19 and TRBJ2-2, reads DGGITQSPKYLFRKEGQNVTLSCEQNLNHDAMYWYRQDPGQGLRLIYYSQIVNDFQKGDIAEGYSVSREKKESFPLTVTSAQKNPTAFYLCASSRWTSGGVTGELFFGEGSRLTVL.